One sample yielded the 21 T cell receptor beta chains listed below, sequenced in a study of cytomegalovirus exposure and HLA in healthy donors. Use of 60 Vbeta and 13 Jbeta primers characterized the PCR. Profiling relied on immunoSEQ multiplex PCR, and the TCRdb table lists in-frame clones only, not all of them. The repertoire consists of around 180,000 clones, with around 83% occurring once and the leading ten covering approximately 1%. The sample comprised PBMCs. These receptors all come from a woman aged 40-49 years in good health and CMV-seronegative.

The chain recombines TRBV7-9 with TRBJ1-1, with a possible D match to TRBD1 (5 bases). The CDR3 spans 12 residues. Trimming pared 8 bases from V and 5 bases from J, leaving 12 bases between. Germline V CDR1 and CDR2: SEHNR, FQNEAQ (reference sequence). Here the CDR3 DNA reads TGTGCCAGCGCCCAGGGAAAAACTGAAGCTTTCTTT. This codes for CASAQGKTEAFF. Combining the CDR3 with reference TRBV7-9 and TRBJ1-1 gives the whole variable domain DTGVSQNPRHKITKRGQNVTFRCDPISEHNRLYWYRQTLGQGPEFLTYFQNEAQLEKSRLLSDRFSAERPKGSFSTLEIQRTEQGDSAMYLCASAQGKTEAFFGQGTRLTVV.

This clone was detected once. V and J are TRBV14 and TRBJ2-2; D might be TRBD2 (5 bases). CDR1 and CDR2 (germline): SGHDN, FVKESK. V lost 4 bases and J lost 3, with 21 bases in between. The CDR3 contains 18 residues. The CDR3: CASSPILAIGSYTGELFF. The CDR3 coding sequence is TGTGCCAGCAGCCCTATCCTAGCTATAGGGAGTTACACCGGGGAGCTGTTTTTT.

The V call is TRBV27, the J call TRBJ2-1, with 14 positions matching TRBD2. With V trimmed by 5 bases and J by 4 bases, 7 bases remained unmatched. The CDR3 has 17 amino acids. Germline loops: CDR1 MNHEY, CDR2 SMNVEV (reference sequence). The CDR3 region has the DNA TGTGCCAGCAGTCCCACGGGACTAGCGGGAGAGTACAATGAGCAGTTCTTC. This encodes CASSPTGLAGEYNEQFF.

The rearrangement links TRBV30 to TRBJ2-2; D is unclear. The germline V and J ends were trimmed by 1 base and 4 bases, with 4 bases remaining between them. Germline CDR1 GTSNPN, CDR2 SVGIG (reference sequence). The CDR3 sequence is 12 residues long. The CDR3 DNA sequence: TGTGCCTGGAGTGAGAGCACCGGGGAGCTGTTTTTT. Amino acids: CAWSESTGELFF.

The count of this clone is one. The V call is TRBV13, the J call TRBJ1-4, with D possibly TRBD1 on 6 matching bases. The CDR3 spans 15 residues. Germline CDR1 and CDR2: PRHDT and FYEKMQ (reference sequence). Trimming stripped 0 bases from V and 4 bases from J, with 9 bases between. CDR3: CASSLGQGINEKLFF. The CDR3 region has the DNA TGTGCCAGCAGCTTAGGCCAGGGGATTAATGAAAAACTGTTTTTT.

The V call is TRBV20-1, the J call TRBJ1-5; unclear D gene. V lost 3 bases, J lost 7 bases, and 7 bases lay in between. Germline values: CDR1 DFQATT, CDR2 SNEGSKA (reference sequence). The CDR3 has 11 residues. The CDR3 nucleotides are TGCAGTGCTAGTGGAGGGCAGCCCCAGCATTTT. It specifies CSASGGQPQHF.

The J gene is TRBJ2-5, the V gene TRBV2, with TRBD2 identical over 10 bases. This CDR3 is 15 amino acids long. The trim removed 10 bases at V and 5 bases at J, leaving 13 bases unmatched. Germline CDR1 is SNHLY and CDR2 is FYNNEI. CDR3 DNA: TGTGCCACAGCGCTAGCGGGAGTAGGAAGGGAGACCCAGTACTTC. It is translated as CATALAGVGRETQYF. The whole variable domain, filled in from reference TRBV2 and TRBJ2-5, reads EPEVTQTPSHQVTQMGQEVILRCVPISNHLYFYWYRQILGQKVEFLVSFYNNEISEKSEIFDDQFSVERPDGSNFTLKIRSTKLEDSAMYFCATALAGVGRETQYFGPGTRLLVL.

The genes are TRBV30 and TRBJ2-1, with 8 bases identical to TRBD2. Germline CDR1 reads GTSNPN; CDR2 reads SVGIG (reference sequence). V was pared by 2 bases and J by 6 bases, with 3 bases of the junction left unmatched. The CDR3 sequence is 13 residues long. This CDR3 reads CAWSKLAVNEQFF. CDR3 nucleotide sequence: TGTGCCTGGAGTAAACTAGCGGTCAATGAGCAGTTCTTC.

The rearrangement links TRBV2 to TRBJ1-4, with 7 bases lining up with TRBD1. Trimming cost V 9 bases and J 4 bases; bases outside gene matches: 11. Per germline, CDR1 SNHLY and CDR2 FYNNEI. The CDR3 runs 15 residues. CDR3 in amino acids: CASRVSGGNNEKLFF. The CDR3 DNA is TGTGCCAGTAGAGTCTCAGGGGGGAATAATGAAAAACTGTTTTTT.

The chain combines TRBV18 with TRBJ2-1; D unclear. The CDR3 runs to 15 residues. Trimming left V 3 bases short and J 5 bases short, with 14 bases between. Germline-derived CDR1 and CDR2 are KGHSH and LQKENI. The CDR3 coding sequence is TGTGCCAGCTCACCTCGATTAGGAACTAACAATGAGCAGTTCTTC. It specifies CASSPRLGTNNEQFF. The entire variable domain, with the rest obtained from reference TRBV18 and TRBJ2-1, is as follows: NAGVMQNPRHLVRRRGQEARLRCSPMKGHSHVYWYRQLPEEGLKFMVYLQKENIIDESGMPKERFSAEFPKEGPSILRIQQVVRGDSAAYFCASSPRLGTNNEQFFGPGTRLTVL.

This clone was seen a handful of times. The J gene is TRBJ2-7, the V gene TRBV6-1, with D possibly being TRBD2 (5 bases). The CDR3 runs 14 residues. Germline assignment: CDR1 MNHNS and CDR2 SASEGT. V lost 4 bases, J lost 2 bases, and 12 bases lay in between. The CDR3 nucleotides read TGTGCCAGCAGTGTTCTAGAGGGTCCCTACGAGCAGTACGTC. This gives the protein CASSVLEGPYEQYV.

V gene TRBV10-3 combines with J gene TRBJ2-7, with 11 nucleotides matching TRBD2. The CDR3 length is 17 residues. V lost 6 bases and J lost 0; bases outside the gene matches: 10. Germline loops: CDR1 ENHRY, CDR2 SYGVKD. The DNA for the CDR3 is TGTGCCATCAGAGCCCCTAGCGGGAGGTCCCACTCCTACGAGCAGTACTTC. Protein: CAIRAPSGRSHSYEQYF.

The chain couples TRBV5-1 to TRBJ1-2; a possible D gene is TRBD1 (6 bases). Per the germline V gene, CDR1 is SGHRS and CDR2 is YFSETQ. Trimming removed 4 bases at V and 4 bases at J, with 14 bases between. CDR3 length: 14 residues. The CDR3 is CASSPTGLSYGYTF. DNA for the CDR3: TGCGCCAGCAGCCCGACAGGTTTGAGCTATGGCTACACCTTC.

The V gene is TRBV19, the J gene TRBJ1-5; 7 bases map to TRBD1. V was pared by 5 bases and J by 0 bases, with 13 bases of the junction left unmatched. CDR1 is LNHDA, CDR2 SQIVND, per germline (reference sequence). The CDR3 has 18 residues. CDR3 region: CASSPQDRKQYSNQPQHF. For the CDR3, the DNA is TGTGCCAGTAGTCCCCAGGACAGGAAGCAGTATAGCAATCAGCCCCAGCATTTT.

The genes are TRBV6-5 and TRBJ2-3; D uncertain. This CDR3 has 14 residues. V lost 4 bases and J 0 bases, leaving 8 bases between the germline ends. In germline, CDR1 is MNHEY, CDR2 SVGAGI. The CDR3 reads CASSWARSTDTQYF. The CDR3 nucleotides are TGTGCCAGCAGTTGGGCGAGAAGCACAGATACGCAGTATTTT.

The rearrangement joins TRBV6-1 to TRBJ2-1; 7 bases align to TRBD2. This CDR3 comprises 14 residues. The V gene's germline CDR1 is MNHNS and CDR2 SASEGT. After removal of 7 bases from V and 7 bases from J, the junction contained 10 bases not matched to a gene. CDR3 region: CASTGGSISNEQFF. CDR3 in DNA: TGTGCCAGCACGGGCGGGAGTATATCGAATGAGCAGTTCTTC.

V is TRBV2 and J is TRBJ2-1; 10 positions agree with TRBD2. Germline V gene data show CDR1 as SNHLY and CDR2 as FYNNEI. The J segment lost 3 bases and the V segment lost 6 bases, leaving 2 bases of the junction unmatched. The CDR3 runs 14 residues. Here the CDR3 reads CASRVAGGYNEQFF. The CDR3, as DNA: TGTGCCAGCAGGGTAGCGGGAGGCTACAATGAGCAGTTCTTC.

The chain carries TRBV6-1 and TRBJ1-3; the D gene is possibly TRBD1 (5 bases). Trimming shortened V by 3 bases and J by 0 bases, and 15 bases separated the two germline ends. The CDR3 is made up of 17 amino acids. Looked up from germline, CDR1 is MNHNS and CDR2 is SASEGT. The CDR3 DNA reads as TGTGCCAGCAGTGATATAGACAGCGTGACCTCTGGAAACACCATATATTTT. Its translation: CASSDIDSVTSGNTIYF.

The chain joins TRBV7-3 to TRBJ2-1; 11 nucleotides agree with TRBD1. This CDR3 is built from 15 residues. Germline lookup yields CDR1 SGHTA and CDR2 FQGTGA. V lost 10 bases and J lost 6; bases outside the gene matches: 11. CDR3: CATSPEGQGVNEQFF. The DNA of the CDR3 is TGTGCCACCTCCCCGGAGGGACAGGGGGTCAATGAGCAGTTCTTC. The full variable domain, its missing parts supplied by reference TRBV7-3 and TRBJ2-1, is GAGVSQTPSNKVTEKGKYVELRCDPISGHTALYWYRQSLGQGPEFLIYFQGTGAADDSGLPNDRFFAVRPEGSVSTLKIQRTERGDSAVYLCATSPEGQGVNEQFFGPGTRLTVL.

This chain connects TRBV9 to TRBJ2-3; 7 bases line up with TRBD1. Germline V gene lookup returns CDR1 SGDLS and CDR2 YYNGEE. The CDR3 sequence is 14 residues long. V was clipped by 4 bases and J by 5 bases; unmatched bases: 7. CDR3 DNA sequence: TGTGCCAGCAGCAAACAGGGGAATCGAGATACGCAGTATTTT. This encodes CASSKQGNRDTQYF. Variable domain in full (rest from reference TRBV9 and TRBJ2-3): DSGVTQTPKHLITATGQRVTLRCSPRSGDLSVYWYQQSLDQGLQFLIQYYNGEERAKGNILERFSAQQFPDLHSELNLSSLELGDSALYFCASSKQGNRDTQYFGPGTRLTVL.

The chain uses TRBV29-1 and TRBJ1-1, with 7 bases aligning to TRBD1. Germline V gives CDR1 SQVTM, CDR2 ANQGSEA. V shed 0 bases and J 0 bases; nucleotides not matched to a gene: 4. The CDR3 totals 15 residues. In DNA form, the CDR3 reads TGCAGCGTTGAAGACAGGGGGGACATGAACACTGAAGCTTTCTTT. Translation gives CSVEDRGDMNTEAFF. Together with reference TRBV29-1 and TRBJ1-1, the CDR3 gives the full variable domain: SAVISQKPSRDICQRGTSLTIQCQVDSQVTMMFWYRQQPGQSLTLIATANQGSEATYESGFVIDKFPISRPNLTFSTLTVSNMSPEDSSIYLCSVEDRGDMNTEAFFGQGTRLTVV.